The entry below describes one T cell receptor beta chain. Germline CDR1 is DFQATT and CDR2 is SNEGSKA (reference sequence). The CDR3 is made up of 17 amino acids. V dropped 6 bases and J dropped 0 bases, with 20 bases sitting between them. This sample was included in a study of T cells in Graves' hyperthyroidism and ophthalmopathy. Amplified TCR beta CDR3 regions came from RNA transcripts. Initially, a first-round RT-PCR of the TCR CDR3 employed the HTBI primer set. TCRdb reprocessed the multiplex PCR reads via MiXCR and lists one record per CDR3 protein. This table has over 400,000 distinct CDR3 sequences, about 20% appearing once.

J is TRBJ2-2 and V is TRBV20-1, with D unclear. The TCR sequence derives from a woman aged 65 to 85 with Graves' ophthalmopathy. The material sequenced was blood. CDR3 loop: CSATPQPPRSNTGELFF. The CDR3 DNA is TGCAGTGCCACTCCCCAGCCGCCCCGATCGAACACCGGGGAGCTGTTTTTT.